This T cell receptor beta chain is drawn from a study of shared clonotypes between healthy human individuals. Study-wide results and caveats: The naive CD4 repertoires of several donors were compared, and roughly 5% of clonotypes were shared.

Germline V gene sequence: CDR1 SNHLY, CDR2 FYNNEI. This CDR3 region has 13 residues. Trimming removed 6 bases at V and 2 bases at J, with 11 bases between. The naive CD8 fraction comprised CD45RO-negative cells positively selected for CCR7 and excluded terminally differentiated effector memory CD45RA+ cells. A note on this clone: Antigen unknown.

Profiled with immunoSEQ multiplex PCR; TCRdb holds only in-frame clones, not every one. The data contain nearly 2 million clones, approximately 95% of them singletons. The receptor's source is a man between 18 and 29 years old in good health. Sequenced material: naive CD8+ T cells sorted from blood. V gene TRBV2 combines with J gene TRBJ2-7; D unclear. The CDR3 sequence is CASSYTETYEQYF. CDR3 in DNA: TGTGCCAGCAGCTACACGGAGACCTACGAGCAGTACTTC.